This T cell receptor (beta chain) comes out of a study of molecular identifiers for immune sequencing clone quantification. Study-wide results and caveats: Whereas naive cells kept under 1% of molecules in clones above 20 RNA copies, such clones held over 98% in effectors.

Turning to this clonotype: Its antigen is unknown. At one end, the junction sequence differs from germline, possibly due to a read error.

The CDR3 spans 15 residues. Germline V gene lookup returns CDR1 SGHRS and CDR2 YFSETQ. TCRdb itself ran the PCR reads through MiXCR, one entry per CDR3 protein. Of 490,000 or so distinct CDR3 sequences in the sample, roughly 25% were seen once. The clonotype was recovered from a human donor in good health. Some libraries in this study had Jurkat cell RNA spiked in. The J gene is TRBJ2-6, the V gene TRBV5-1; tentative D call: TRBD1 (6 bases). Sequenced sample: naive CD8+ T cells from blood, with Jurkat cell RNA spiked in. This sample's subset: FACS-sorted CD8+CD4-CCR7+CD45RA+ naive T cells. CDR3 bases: TGCGCCAGCCGCTGGACAGCCTCTGGGGCCCACGTCCTGACTTTC. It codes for CASRWTASGAHVLTF.